The 5 T cell receptor beta chains given below trace back to one sample, sequenced in a study of shared T cell receptors in the human thymus. The assay was immunoSEQ multiplex PCR, and TCRdb's table has in-frame clones only and misses some. The sample has hundreds of thousands of clones, around 87% seen once. The same data also went into a second study, on human thymus T cells.

Sequencing used thymocytes. The source is a boy younger than two with a congenital heart defect.

The V call is TRBV28, the J call TRBJ2-3, with D possibly matching TRBD1 (6 bases). V shed 3 bases and J shed 3 bases, with 16 bases lying between them. The CDR3 consists of 16 residues. Germline-derived CDR1 and CDR2 are MDHEN and SYDVKM. CDR3 amino acids: CASSFLGAKLTDTQYF. The CDR3 DNA follows: TGTGCCAGCAGTTTTCTGGGGGCGAAGTTGACAGATACGCAGTATTTT.

Remarks on this clone: One end of the junction does not line up with germline, which may come from a read error. This sequence joins TRBV14 and TRBJ1-2, with D perhaps TRBD1 (6 bases). The V gene's germline CDR1 is SGHDN and CDR2 FVKESK. CDR3 length: 13 residues. The CDR3 protein is CASRQGPGDSYTF. In DNA, the CDR3 is TGTGCCAGCAGGCAAGGTCCAGGGGATAGCTACACCTTC.

As DNA, the CDR3 is TGTGCCATCAGTGAGGTTCGGGTCCCCAACAACACGAAATTGTTTTACGAGCAGTACTTC. Translating it yields CAISEVRVPNNTKLFYEQYF. The chain recombines TRBV10-3 with TRBJ2-7, with no clear D. The germline CDR1 and CDR2 sequences are ENHRY and SYGVKD. There are 20 residues in the CDR3. Trimming left V 2 bases short and J 4 bases short, with 30 bases between.

The sample holds one count of this clone. The chain recombines TRBV12-5 with TRBJ2-2; weak D call: TRBD2 (5 bases). V lost 0 bases and J lost 0, with 14 bases in between. The CDR3 has 18 amino acids. Per the germline V gene, CDR1 is LGHNT and CDR2 is FRNRAP. CDR3 nucleotide sequence: TGTGCTAGTGGTTTGGTAGATCCGGAGCGGCCGAACACCGGGGAGCTGTTTTTT. Its translation: CASGLVDPERPNTGELFF.

The chain joins TRBV21-1 to TRBJ1-2; the table assigns TRBD1, which was not confirmed against the DNA. TRBV21-1 is a pseudogene locus. This CDR3 region has 14 residues. As DNA, the CDR3 is TGTGCCAGCAGCCTCCATGTCTTCTGGGGCGGCTACACCTTC. Residues: CASSLHVFWGGYTF.